This record covers a single T cell receptor beta chain. These data are taken from a study of T cell responses to AZD1222 COVID-19 vaccine. Profiled with immunoSEQ multiplex PCR; TCRdb holds only in-frame clones, not every one. Of approximately 140,000 clones listed, 80% to 95% are singletons. This CDR3 spans 13 amino acids. V shed 3 bases, J shed 6 bases, and the junction held 0 bases outside the gene matches. From germline, CDR1 is LNHDA and CDR2 SQIVND (reference sequence). The chain uses TRBV19 and TRBJ2-7; 12 bases match TRBD1. The sequences come from peripheral blood, collected 28 days after the second AZD1222 dose. The source of this sequence is an adult who received the AZD1222 COVID-19 vaccine. The CDR3 loop reads CASSMGQGAEQYF. The CDR3 DNA follows: TGTGCCAGTAGTATGGGACAGGGGGCCGAGCAGTACTTC.